The clone carrying this T cell receptor beta chain was counted many times. 5'RACE generated cDNA with 10-nucleotide random UMIs. TCRdb re-called the 5' RACE reads with MiXCR, one entry per CDR3 protein. This sample has just over 30,000 distinct CDR3 sequences, with less than 5% found just once. Germline V gene sequence: CDR1 MDHEN, CDR2 SYDVKM. The CDR3 is 13 amino acids. V was cut by 10 bases and J by 0 bases, with 13 bases left in between. This specimen belongs to a study of neurological immune-mediated disorders. Sequenced: CD4+ T cells from blood. This TCR was sampled from a woman aged 40 to 50 in good health. The chain recombines TRBV28 with TRBJ2-7; D perhaps matches TRBD2 (6 bases). CDR3 loop: CATTEGISYEQYF. The DNA for the CDR3 is TGTGCCACTACGGAGGGGATCTCCTACGAGCAGTACTTC.